These T cell receptor beta chains were read from a single sample in a study of cytomegalovirus exposure and HLA in healthy donors. The repertoire was sequenced with immunoSEQ multiplex PCR; TCRdb's copy has only in-frame clones and lacks some. The data contain roughly 130,000 clones, about 88% of them seen just once; the ten biggest clones take up around 1.5%. The specimen sequenced was PBMCs. The origin of the receptors is a man aged 25-40 years in good health and CMV-seronegative. CDR3s include the opening cysteine and the closing phenylalanine or tryptophan. The D gene is left open where the match is weak. Not all rows give a size; the values are once, few, many and, for expanded clones, a class.

cdr3_nt,cdr3_aa,clone_size,v_call,d_call,j_call
TGTGCCTGGAGAAAAGCCCAGAACACTGAAGCTTTCTTT,CAWRKAQNTEAFF,NA,TRBV30,NA,TRBJ1-1
TGCGCCAGCAGTGCAGCGATGTCCGGGGAGCTGTTTTTT,CASSAAMSGELFF,NA,TRBV10-1,NA,TRBJ2-2
TGTGCCAGCAATGGAGTAGCGGGGGGGGAAGAGACCCAGTACTTC,CASNGVAGGEETQYF,few,TRBV2,TRBD2,TRBJ2-5
TGTGCCAGCAGTGGAGCCGGGACAGGGCTCAGCTCCGGGTACGAGCAGTACTTC,CASSGAGTGLSSGYEQYF,NA,TRBV27,TRBD1,TRBJ2-7
TGTGCCAGCTCATCGGGACAGGGGAGCACTGAAGCTTTCTTT,CASSSGQGSTEAFF,few,TRBV18,TRBD1,TRBJ1-1
TGTGCCAGCAGTTACTGGACACTTAGCAATCAGCCCCAGCATTTT,CASSYWTLSNQPQHF,NA,TRBV6-6,NA,TRBJ1-5
TGTGCCAGCAGCCCGGAGGGCGATGAAAAACTGTTTTTT,CASSPEGDEKLFF,NA,TRBV5-6,NA,TRBJ1-4
TGTGCCAGCAGCACCCTGGACAGGGGCAATGATACGCAGTATTTT,CASSTLDRGNDTQYF,NA,TRBV21-1,NA,TRBJ2-3
TGTGCCAGCACCACGAGAGACACCGGGGAGCTGTTTTTT,CASTTRDTGELFF,few,TRBV2,NA,TRBJ2-2
TGCGCCAGCAGCTTGGGGGACAGTAGCACAGATACGCAGTATTTT,CASSLGDSSTDTQYF,NA,TRBV5-1,TRBD1,TRBJ2-3
TGTGCCAGCAGCGTAGGAGGATTCGCCTACAATGAGCAGTTCTTC,CASSVGGFAYNEQFF,NA,TRBV9,NA,TRBJ2-1
TGTGCCAGCATACCGGACAGGGGTAAGACTGAAGCTTTCTTT,CASIPDRGKTEAFF,once,TRBV2,TRBD1,TRBJ1-1
TGTGCCAGCTCCCAGGGCTACGAGCAGTACTTC,CASSQGYEQYF,NA,TRBV25-1,NA,TRBJ2-7
TGTGCCAGTTCCGGACTAGCCTCCTACGAGCAGTACTTC,CASSGLASYEQYF,NA,TRBV27,TRBD2,TRBJ2-7
TGCGCCAGCAGCCAACAAATGGAGGCTAGCGGGAACACCGGGGAGCTGTTTTTT,CASSQQMEASGNTGELFF,NA,TRBV4-3,TRBD2,TRBJ2-2
TGTGCCAGCAGTTACTCTAGCCTGAACACCGGGGAGCTGTTTTTT,CASSYSSLNTGELFF,NA,TRBV6-5,NA,TRBJ2-2
TGTGCCAGTAGTTCGCGTTCGGACACTGAAGCTTTCTTT,CASSSRSDTEAFF,NA,TRBV19,NA,TRBJ1-1
TGTGCCAGCAGCCAAAGACAGGCCGAGGTGAGCACTGAAGCTTTCTTT,CASSQRQAEVSTEAFF,NA,TRBV27,NA,TRBJ1-1
TGTGCCAGCAGCGTAGGGGGACTAGCGAGCTCCTACGAGCAGTACTTC,CASSVGGLASSYEQYF,NA,TRBV9,TRBD2,TRBJ2-7
TGTGCCAGCAGCATCCTAATCCAGGGAAACACTGAAGCTTTCTTT,CASSILIQGNTEAFF,few,TRBV6-5,NA,TRBJ1-1
TGTGCCAGCAGCCAAGATTGGCGGGGAGGGGGCACAGATACGCAGTATTTT,CASSQDWRGGGTDTQYF,NA,TRBV14,TRBD2,TRBJ2-3
TGTGCCAGCAGTGAAGGCGGAGGGAATGAGCAGTTCTTC,CASSEGGGNEQFF,NA,TRBV2,NA,TRBJ2-1
TGTGCCTGGTCTTTAGGGGCTGGAAACACCATATATTTT,CAWSLGAGNTIYF,NA,TRBV30,NA,TRBJ1-3
TGTGCCAGCAGCTTTTCTGGTACAACTTTCTTT,CASSFSGTTFF,once,TRBV5-5,NA,TRBJ1-1
TGCGCCAGCAGCACGACAGGGGATAGCACAGATACGCAGTATTTT,CASSTTGDSTDTQYF,NA,TRBV5-1,TRBD1,TRBJ2-3